This T cell receptor beta chain was found in a study of read filtering for tumor transcriptome and immune sequencing. For the study at large: Revised staging placed fewer than ten patients in R-ISS I, some 17 in II, 6 or 7 in III.

Whole-study findings and limits: In IR-seq, single-read clonotypes were about 80% of clonotypes but around 3.4% of reads. Sorted CD138-negative bone marrow cells were not purified T cells.

The CDR3 sequence is 14 residues long. Unmatched junction bases numbered 14, after V lost 11 bases and J lost 8 bases. Germline V gives CDR1 LNHDA, CDR2 SQIVND (reference sequence). Bone marrow was sampled from every patient at the time of active disease. The sample holds many counts of this clonotype. What it recognizes is unknown. From 300 to 450 ng of RNA, a library with molecular barcoded alpha/delta and beta/gamma adaptors was made. In TCRdb, the reads were re-called with MiXCR into one record per CDR3 protein. The table includes 20,000 to 30,000 distinct CDR3 sequences, roughly 19% detected once.

The TCR was taken from a donor at least 40 years old with multiple myeloma. V usage is TRBV19 and J usage is TRBJ2-1; TRBD2 matches 8 bases. The specimen was a population of CD138-negative cells sorted from bone marrow. Here the CDR3 reads CACTSGRKRDEQFF. CDR3 bases: TGTGCCTGTACGAGCGGGAGAAAGAGGGATGAGCAGTTCTTC.